A selection of T cell receptor beta chains follows, all from one sample in a study of vaccination effects on CD4 cells after COVID-19. Libraries were prepared by immunoSEQ multiplex PCR; TCRdb keeps only in-frame clonotypes and omits some of them. In the table there are 20,000 to 30,000 clones, over 60% of which are singletons. The antigens of these receptors remain unknown. The sample consisted of CD4+ T cells from PBMCs cultured with HCoV-NL63 spike peptides, taken before COVID-19 vaccination. The receptors were sampled from a human donor who received a COVID-19 vaccine. Both conserved end residues are part of each CDR3. Each record gives: J gene, V gene, clone size, CDR3 protein. The size of a clone is reported for some rows only, either as once, few or many, or as a class for expanded clones.

TRBJ1-5	TRBV6-4	.	CASNSNQPQHF
TRBJ2-4	TRBV7-2	once	CASSPGTSGMGNIQYF
TRBJ2-3	TRBV5-1	.	CASGQDQDTQYF
TRBJ2-3	TRBV29-1	.	CSVEDFTTDTQYF
TRBJ1-1	TRBV3-1/TRBV3-2	.	CASSQPGGEAFF
TRBJ1-1	TRBV10-2	.	CASSGQGTNTEAFF
TRBJ1-5	TRBV6-1	.	CASSEALTGSWQPQHF
TRBJ2-7	TRBV2	once	CASSEMGEFSRGQDF
TRBJ2-3	TRBV5-1	.	CASSLQGGDTDTQYF
TRBJ1-6	TRBV19	.	CASRTAGTGDSPLHF
TRBJ2-5	TRBV19	.	CASSIGWAGQETQYF
TRBJ2-1	TRBV6-5	.	CASRGTGDNEQFF
TRBJ2-3	TRBV4-1	.	CASSQDQADTQYF
TRBJ1-1	TRBV14	.	CASTRTGPEAFF
TRBJ1-1	TRBV7-9	.	CASSANRDTEAFF
TRBJ2-1	TRBV6-5	.	CATSGGDGEQFF
TRBJ1-2	TRBV3-1/TRBV3-2	few	CASSQLGASYGYTF
TRBJ2-1	TRBV11-2	.	CASSSRLAGDSMVYNEQFF
TRBJ2-1	TRBV6-5	.	CASSLTSGTYNEQFF
TRBJ2-7	TRBV4-1	.	CASSLQGRGSYEQYF
TRBJ1-2	TRBV7-2	.	CASSNIRDGYTF
TRBJ2-3	TRBV7-9	few	CASSLAKGIGTDTQYF
TRBJ2-1	TRBV27	.	CASSSGGARNEQFF
TRBJ2-7	TRBV7-8	.	CASSLVGQAYEQYF
TRBJ1-1	TRBV20-1	.	CSASTGSSTEAFF
TRBJ1-5	TRBV5-1	few	CASSLGPLGNQPQHF